These 31 T cell receptor beta chains share one sample of origin, sequenced in a study of blood T cell repertoires in COVID-19. Method: immunoSEQ multiplex PCR; TCRdb's copy keeps in-frame clones and lacks some. The table lists some 400,000 clones, approximately 77% of them singletons. Sequences were obtained from peripheral blood. These receptors were taken from a human donor with acute or convalescent COVID-19. The donor label of this sample is uncertain.

In nucleotides, the CDR3 is TGTGCCAGTAGGGACAGGGGGCGAGTGAACACTGAAGCTTTCTTT. Its translation: CASRDRGRVNTEAFF. The gene calls are TRBV19 and TRBJ1-1; 11 bases map to TRBD1. This CDR3 is 15 amino acids long. Losses at the gene ends were 6 bases for V and 0 bases for J; bases not matched to a gene: 3. The germline V gene has CDR1 LNHDA and CDR2 SQIVND (reference sequence). Based on the CDR3 plus reference TRBV19 and TRBJ1-1, the full variable domain is DGGITQSPKYLFRKEGQNVTLSCEQNLNHDAMYWYRQDPGQGLRLIYYSQIVNDFQKGDIAEGYSVSREKKESFPLTVTSAQKNPTAFYLCASRDRGRVNTEAFFGQGTRLTVV.

The chain couples TRBV7-9 to TRBJ2-3; D is undetermined. Germline CDR1 reads SEHNR; CDR2 reads FQNEAQ (reference sequence). The CDR3 is 13 residues long. The V and J ends lost 4 bases and 2 bases respectively, with 7 bases between them. Here the CDR3 DNA reads TGTGCCAGCAGCTGGCGGTTCACAGATACGCAGTATTTT. This encodes CASSWRFTDTQYF.

This chain joins TRBV5-1 and TRBJ2-6; TRBD1 aligns across 8 bases. CDR3 length: 17 residues. With V trimmed by 4 bases and J by 0 bases, 6 bases remained unmatched. CDR1 and CDR2 from the germline V gene are SGHRS and YFSETQ. The CDR3 DNA reads as TGCGCCAGCAGCCCTGGACAGGGTTACTCTGGGGCCAACGTCCTGACTTTC. The encoded protein is CASSPGQGYSGANVLTF.

This chain links TRBV11-1 with TRBJ2-7; tentative D call: TRBD1 (6 bases). Trimming shortened V by 2 bases and J by 1 base, and 9 bases separated the two germline ends. The germline CDR1 and CDR2 sequences are SGHAT and FQDESV (reference sequence). The CDR3 loop spans 14 amino acids. The CDR3 nucleotides are TGTGCCAGCAGCTTATACCAGGGGTCCTACGAGCAGTACTTC. Protein: CASSLYQGSYEQYF.

The J gene is TRBJ1-2, the V gene TRBV12-3 or TRBV12-4; D remains unclear. This CDR3 spans 12 amino acids. Deletions cut 3 bases from V and 8 bases from J, with 10 bases between. The CDR3: CASSLGRTGYTF. In DNA, the CDR3 is TGTGCCAGCAGTTTGGGCAGAACCGGCTACACCTTC.

The chain carries TRBV9 and TRBJ1-3; D uncertain. Germline CDR1 SGDLS, CDR2 YYNGEE. V dropped 0 bases and J dropped 9 bases, with 10 bases sitting between them. The CDR3 extends over 13 amino acids. This CDR3 reads CASSVEGEGTIYF. The CDR3 DNA reads as TGTGCCAGCAGCGTAGAAGGAGAGGGCACCATATATTTT. Together with reference TRBV9 and TRBJ1-3, the CDR3 gives the full variable domain: DSGVTQTPKHLITATGQRVTLRCSPRSGDLSVYWYQQSLDQGLQFLIQYYNGEERAKGNILERFSAQQFPDLHSELNLSSLELGDSALYFCASSVEGEGTIYFGEGSWLTVV.

This chain connects TRBV1 to TRBJ1-2. TRBV1 is a pseudogene. There are 14 residues in the CDR3. The CDR3 DNA reads TGCACCAGCAGCCGCCGGGACTGTAACTATGGCTACACCTTC. This sequence encodes CTSSRRDCNYGYTF.

The chain carries TRBV7-9 and TRBJ1-2; no reliable D call. Trimming shortened V by 6 bases and J by 7 bases, and 15 bases separated the two germline ends. Germline V gene lookup returns CDR1 SEHNR and CDR2 FQNEAQ (reference sequence). This CDR3 contains 13 residues. CDR3 region: CASSPSTFRGYTF. The CDR3 DNA reads as TGTGCCAGCAGTCCTTCAACTTTCCGTGGCTACACCTTC.

The chain couples TRBV6-6 to TRBJ1-2, with 9 bases matching TRBD1. The CDR3 extends over 17 amino acids. The V gene end was trimmed by 5 bases and the J gene end by 5 bases; junction bases not matched to a gene: 15. The germline CDR1 and CDR2 sequences are MNHNY and SVGAGI (reference sequence). The CDR3 loop reads CASSQTPPGDRAYGYTF. In nucleotides, the CDR3 is TGTGCCAGCAGTCAAACCCCCCCCGGGGACAGGGCATATGGCTACACCTTC.

Of note for this clone: A much more abundant neighbour one base away suggests this may be a read error. This CDR3 is also generated by other DNA sequences in the sample. The rearrangement uses TRBV6-2 or TRBV6-3 and TRBJ2-7; 8 bases agree with TRBD1. With 5 bases clipped from V and 4 bases from J, the junction kept 1 base outside the gene matches. Germline V gene sequence: CDR1 MNHEY, CDR2 SVGEGT. This CDR3 is built from 12 residues. The DNA of the CDR3 is TGTGCCAGCAGTCGACAGGGGTACGAGCAGTACTTC. Protein: CASSRQGYEQYF.

The chain has TRBV5-4 and TRBJ2-7; no clear D gene. Trimming stripped 2 bases from V and 4 bases from J, with 13 bases between. CDR1 SGHNT and CDR2 YYREEE come from the germline V gene (reference sequence). The length of the CDR3 is 14 residues. The CDR3 nucleotides are TGTGCCAGCAGCTTCTTTACAGAACCATACGAGCAGTACTTC. Its protein is CASSFFTEPYEQYF.

The rearrangement links TRBV11-3 to TRBJ2-1; the match to TRBD2 covers 11 bases. The CDR3 consists of 15 residues. With V trimmed by 5 bases and J by 7 bases, 7 bases remained unmatched. Looked up from germline, CDR1 is SGHNT and CDR2 is YENEEA. CDR3 loop: CASSLGLADMNEQFF. The CDR3 nucleotides read TGTGCCAGCAGCCTGGGACTAGCGGATATGAATGAGCAGTTCTTC.

This chain joins TRBV2 and TRBJ1-5, with D possibly being TRBD1 (6 bases). From germline, CDR1 is SNHLY and CDR2 FYNNEI. Trimming took off 6 bases at V and 1 base at J, with 13 bases between the two ends. This CDR3 has 15 residues. Here the CDR3 DNA reads TGTGCCAGCAGAACAGGGTTCTTGAGCAATCAGCCCCAGCATTTT. Its protein is CASRTGFLSNQPQHF.

The chain has TRBV7-6 and TRBJ1-1; D call uncertain. The germline V gene has CDR1 SGHVS and CDR2 FNYEAQ. This CDR3 spans 13 amino acids. V lost 6 bases and J 2 bases, leaving 10 bases between the germline ends. The CDR3 sequence: CASSPTRNTEAFF. The CDR3 nucleotides read TGTGCCAGCAGTCCAACTAGAAACACTGAAGCTTTCTTT.

This chain joins TRBV6-5 and TRBJ2-6; perhaps TRBD2 as D (6 bases). Trimming removed 2 bases at V and 4 bases at J, with 9 bases between. CDR3 length: 15 residues. CDR1 and CDR2 from the germline V gene are MNHEY and SVGAGI. For the CDR3, the DNA is TGTGCCAGCAGTTACCGGGGGACCGGGGCCAACGTCCTGACTTTC. Amino acids: CASSYRGTGANVLTF.

This chain joins TRBV27 and TRBJ2-7, with 10 bases that match TRBD2. The CDR3 runs 17 residues. V lost 5 bases and J lost 3; bases outside the gene matches: 13. CDR1 is MNHEY, CDR2 SMNVEV, per germline (reference sequence). Here the CDR3 DNA reads TGTGCCAGCAGTCCCCCCCTAACTAGCGGGATGCTCTACGAGCAGTACTTC. It translates to CASSPPLTSGMLYEQYF.

V gene TRBV19 combines with J gene TRBJ2-7, with 13 bases identical to TRBD2. Per the germline V gene, CDR1 is LNHDA and CDR2 is SQIVND (reference sequence). The CDR3 is made up of 15 amino acids. V was clipped by 5 bases and J by 6 bases; unmatched bases: 7. The CDR3 DNA reads TGTGCCAGTAGTCCAGGACTAGCGGGAGTAACCGAGCAGTACTTC. As protein: CASSPGLAGVTEQYF.

V usage is TRBV6-5 and J usage is TRBJ2-1, with 9 bases fitting TRBD1. Germline V gene lookup returns CDR1 MNHEY and CDR2 SVGAGI. The V and J ends lost 6 bases and 6 bases, in that order; junction bases with no gene match: 6. The CDR3 sequence is 14 residues long. CDR3 DNA: TGTGCCAGCAGGGGACAGGGATCAAGCAATGAGCAGTTCTTC. Its translation is CASRGQGSSNEQFF.

This chain joins TRBV24-1 and TRBJ2-1, with D unresolved. The germline gives CDR1 KGHDR, CDR2 SFDVKD. V was shortened by 8 bases and J by 3 bases, with 10 bases between the two germline ends. CDR3 length: 13 amino acids. In nucleotides, the CDR3 is TGTGCCACCACCCTACCGGGCTACAATGAGCAGTTCTTC. Its translation: CATTLPGYNEQFF.

V and J are TRBV27 and TRBJ2-7, with 12 bases lining up with TRBD1. J was trimmed by 7 bases and V by 5 bases; bases with no gene match: 9. CDR1 and CDR2 (germline): MNHEY, SMNVEV (reference sequence). The CDR3 totals 15 residues. CDR3 residues: CASSRRDRGLGEQYF. In DNA form, the CDR3 reads TGTGCCAGCAGTCGCCGGGACAGGGGGCTGGGTGAGCAGTACTTC.

This clone was seen a few times. V and J are TRBV4-1 and TRBJ1-1; D perhaps matches TRBD1 (6 bases). The CDR3 extends over 15 amino acids. Per germline, CDR1 MGHRA and CDR2 YSYEKL. V dropped 4 bases and J dropped 11 bases, with 23 bases sitting between them. CDR3 sequence reads: CASSPSPQGHLTAFF. CDR3 in DNA: TGCGCCAGCAGCCCCTCACCACAGGGACATTTGACTGCTTTCTTT.

In its sample, this clone was seen once. The CDR3 DNA reads TGTGCCAGCAGTGACCAGTCCTCTGGGGCCAACGTCCTGACTTTC. This sequence encodes CASSDQSSGANVLTF. The chain has TRBV25-1 and TRBJ2-6; D uncertain. Trimming cost V 3 bases and J 0 bases, with 6 bases left between them. CDR1 and CDR2 from the germline V gene are MGHDK and SYGVNS. The CDR3 covers 15 residues.

Of note for this clone: Additional DNA sequences in this sample encode the identical CDR3. The CDR3 DNA reads TGTGCCAGCAGCTTAGTGGCGGGAAACACTGAAGCTTTCTTT. Residues: CASSLVAGNTEAFF. The V call is TRBV7-8, the J call TRBJ1-1, with no clear D. V lost 1 base to trimming and J lost 2 bases, with 8 bases between them. The CDR3 has 14 residues. Germline CDR1 and CDR2: SGHVS and FQNEAQ.

This clone was detected once. This rearrangement joins TRBV11-2 to TRBJ1-2; 7 bases align to TRBD1. The V gene's germline CDR1 is SGHAT and CDR2 FQNNGV. The CDR3 has 14 amino acids. The V gene end was trimmed by 3 bases and the J gene end by 4 bases; junction bases not matched to a gene: 5. CDR3 in amino acids: CASSFDGTAYGYTF. The CDR3, as DNA: TGTGCCAGCAGCTTTGACGGGACAGCCTATGGCTACACCTTC.

V and J are TRBV6-5 and TRBJ1-6; TRBD1 might be the D (5 bases). CDR1 is MNHEY, CDR2 SVGAGI, per germline. With 0 bases removed from V and 6 bases from J, the gap between germline ends came to 12 bases. The CDR3 length is 16 residues. Written as DNA, the CDR3 is TGTGCCAGCAGTTACTCGGGGCCAAGGGTTAATTCACCCCTCCACTTT. This gives the protein CASSYSGPRVNSPLHF.

The chain couples TRBV6-5 to TRBJ2-2; 8 nucleotides match TRBD2. J gave up 1 base and V 8 bases, and 6 bases lay outside the gene matches. Germline V lookup: CDR1 MNHEY, CDR2 SVGAGI. The CDR3 has 15 amino acids. Here the CDR3 reads CASSPGLENTGELFF. For the CDR3, the DNA is TGTGCCAGCTCACCGGGACTAGAGAACACCGGGGAGCTGTTTTTT.

This chain's CDR3 is CASSQGLAGVLDPYNEQFF. DNA for the CDR3: TGCGCCAGCAGCCAAGGACTAGCGGGAGTCTTGGACCCCTACAATGAGCAGTTCTTC. J is TRBJ2-1 and V is TRBV4-1, with TRBD2 matching 12 bases. Germline trimming cut 1 base from V and 2 bases from J; bases unmatched to any gene: 9. This CDR3 region has 19 residues. Germline CDR1 reads MGHRA; CDR2 reads YSYEKL.

V gene TRBV11-2 combines with J gene TRBJ2-3; D not certain. V dropped 5 bases and J dropped 2 bases, with 17 bases sitting between them. This CDR3 comprises 16 residues. Per germline, CDR1 SGHAT and CDR2 FQNNGV. Written as DNA, the CDR3 is TGTGCCAGCAGCGACCGAGGTGGGTTGGTCACAGATACGCAGTATTTT. The encoded protein is CASSDRGGLVTDTQYF. The whole variable domain, filled in from reference TRBV11-2 and TRBJ2-3, reads EAGVAQSPRYKIIEKRQSVAFWCNPISGHATLYWYQQILGQGPKLLIQFQNNGVVDDSQLPKDRFSAERLKGVDSTLKIQPAKLEDSAVYLCASSDRGGLVTDTQYFGPGTRLTVL.

The chain employs TRBV9 and TRBJ2-1; TRBD1 agrees at 7 bases. V lost 5 bases and J lost 7; bases outside the gene matches: 15. The V gene's germline CDR1 is SGDLS and CDR2 YYNGEE. The CDR3 is 16 amino acids. The CDR3 region has the DNA TGTGCCAGCAGTGGGTCAGGGGGTTCTCACCGGAATGAGCAGTTCTTC. Translated, it gives CASSGSGGSHRNEQFF.

V is TRBV5-4 and J is TRBJ1-1; the match to TRBD1 covers 10 bases. The V gene's germline CDR1 is SGHNT and CDR2 YYREEE (reference sequence). The CDR3 is made up of 15 amino acids. Trimming at V came to 0 bases and at J to 10 bases, leaving 9 bases not matched to a gene. The CDR3, as DNA: TGTGCCAGCAGCTTGGGCTACGGGACAGGGGCTTTAGCTTTCTTT. This translates into CASSLGYGTGALAFF.

The chain is built from TRBV6-6 and TRBJ1-2; possibly TRBD1 for D (6 bases). Trimming took 8 bases from V and 4 from J, leaving 17 bases between them. The CDR3 spans 14 residues. Germline CDR1 is MNHNY and CDR2 is SVGAGI (reference sequence). For the CDR3, the DNA is TGTGCCAGCGCTACGGGAGGACAGATCTATGGCTACACCTTC. This encodes CASATGGQIYGYTF.